The present entry profiles one T cell receptor (beta chain) with its context. What it recognizes is unknown. This record belongs to a study of cytomegalovirus exposure and HLA in healthy donors. The study sampled nominally healthy donors, though unrecorded immune exposures were likely. 13 Jbeta primers and 60 Vbeta primers were used for the PCR. Measured with immunoSEQ multiplex PCR; TCRdb has only the in-frame clones, and not every one. The profile shows some 170,000 clones, roughly 76% of them singletons. Overall study findings and caveats: A few chains linked to CMV were shown in vitro to be specific for CMV antigens. Among TCR beta chains, those listed as cytomegalovirus-associated numbered fewer than 200.

Specimen: PBMCs. The TCR originated in a woman in her late teens or twenties in good health and CMV-seropositive.

CDR3 region: CASSKQGAGGNYNEQFF. The CDR3 DNA sequence: TGTGCCAGCAGCAAACAGGGAGCGGGGGGAAACTACAATGAGCAGTTCTTC. This sequence joins TRBV7-7 and TRBJ2-1, with TRBD2 matching over 9 bases. CDR3 length: 17 residues. Losses at the gene ends were 5 bases for V and 3 bases for J; bases not matched to a gene: 11. Germline V CDR1 and CDR2: SSHAT, FNYEAQ (reference sequence).